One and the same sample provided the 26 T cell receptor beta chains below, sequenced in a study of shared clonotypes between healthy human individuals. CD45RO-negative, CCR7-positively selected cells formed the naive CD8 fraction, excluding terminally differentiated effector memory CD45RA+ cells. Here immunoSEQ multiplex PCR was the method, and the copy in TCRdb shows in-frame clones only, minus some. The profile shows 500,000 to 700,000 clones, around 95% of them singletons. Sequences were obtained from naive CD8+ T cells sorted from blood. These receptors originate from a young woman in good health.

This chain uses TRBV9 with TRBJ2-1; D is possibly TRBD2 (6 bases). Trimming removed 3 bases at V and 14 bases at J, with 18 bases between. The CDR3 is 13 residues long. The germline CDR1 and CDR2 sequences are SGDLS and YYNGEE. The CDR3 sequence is CASSAEGDPGEFF. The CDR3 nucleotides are TGTGCCAGCAGCGCCGAAGGGGATCCGGGGGAGTTCTTC.

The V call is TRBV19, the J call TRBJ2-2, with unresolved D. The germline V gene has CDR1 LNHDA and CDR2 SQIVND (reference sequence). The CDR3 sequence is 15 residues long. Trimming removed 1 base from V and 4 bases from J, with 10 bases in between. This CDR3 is CASSIVAYPTGELFF. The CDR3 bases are TGTGCCAGTAGTATAGTAGCCTACCCCACCGGGGAGCTGTTTTTT.

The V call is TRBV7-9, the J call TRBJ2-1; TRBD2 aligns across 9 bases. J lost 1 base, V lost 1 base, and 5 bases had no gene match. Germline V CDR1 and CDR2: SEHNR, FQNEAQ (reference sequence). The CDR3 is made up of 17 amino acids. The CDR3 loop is CASSLDPSGRSYNEQFF. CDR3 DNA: TGTGCCAGCAGCTTAGATCCCAGCGGGAGGTCCTACAATGAGCAGTTCTTC.

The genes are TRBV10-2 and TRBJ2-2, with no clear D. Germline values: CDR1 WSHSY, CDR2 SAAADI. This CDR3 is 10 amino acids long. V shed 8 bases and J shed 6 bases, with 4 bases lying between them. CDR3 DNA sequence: TGCGCCAGCGAGGCCGGGGAGCTGTTTTTT. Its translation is CASEAGELFF.

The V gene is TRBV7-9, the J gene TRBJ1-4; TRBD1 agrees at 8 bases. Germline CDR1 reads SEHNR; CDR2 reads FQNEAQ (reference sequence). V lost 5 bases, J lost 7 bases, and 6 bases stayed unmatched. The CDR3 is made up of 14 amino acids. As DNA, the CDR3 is TGTGCCAGCAGCCGGACAGGGCGAGGTGAAAAACTGTTTTTT. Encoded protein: CASSRTGRGEKLFF.

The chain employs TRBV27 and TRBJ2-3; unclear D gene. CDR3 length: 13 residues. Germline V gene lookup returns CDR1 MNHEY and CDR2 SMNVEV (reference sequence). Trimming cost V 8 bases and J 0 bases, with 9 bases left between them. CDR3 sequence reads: CASGYLSTDTQYF. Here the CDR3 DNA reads TGTGCCAGCGGATACCTTAGCACAGATACGCAGTATTTT.

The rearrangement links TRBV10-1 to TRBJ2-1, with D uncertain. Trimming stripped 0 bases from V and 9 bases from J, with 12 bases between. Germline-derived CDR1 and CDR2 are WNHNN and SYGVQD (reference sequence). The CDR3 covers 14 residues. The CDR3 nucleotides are TGCGCCAGCAGTGAGTCGAGCTTTGCCATTGAGCAGTTCTTC. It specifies CASSESSFAIEQFF.

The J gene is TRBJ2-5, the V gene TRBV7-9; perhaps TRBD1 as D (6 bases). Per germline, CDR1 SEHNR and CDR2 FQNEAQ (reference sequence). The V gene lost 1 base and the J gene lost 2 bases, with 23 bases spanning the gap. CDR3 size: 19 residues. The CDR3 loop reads CASSLGIVYRGRGQETQYF. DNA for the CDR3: TGTGCCAGCAGCTTAGGGATTGTTTACAGAGGCAGGGGACAAGAGACCCAGTACTTC.

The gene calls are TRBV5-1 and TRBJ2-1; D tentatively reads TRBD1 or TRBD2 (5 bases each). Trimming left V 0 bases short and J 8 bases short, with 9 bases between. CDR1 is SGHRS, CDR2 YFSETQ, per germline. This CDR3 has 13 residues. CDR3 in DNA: TGCGCCAGCAGCTTGGCCACGGGACATGAGCAGTTCTTC. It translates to CASSLATGHEQFF.

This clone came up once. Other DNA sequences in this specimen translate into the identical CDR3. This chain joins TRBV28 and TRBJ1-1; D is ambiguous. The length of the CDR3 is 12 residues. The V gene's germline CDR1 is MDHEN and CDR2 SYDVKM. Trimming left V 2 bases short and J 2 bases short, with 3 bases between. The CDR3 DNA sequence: TGTGCCAGCAGTTTAACTAACACTGAAGCTTTCTTT. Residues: CASSLTNTEAFF.

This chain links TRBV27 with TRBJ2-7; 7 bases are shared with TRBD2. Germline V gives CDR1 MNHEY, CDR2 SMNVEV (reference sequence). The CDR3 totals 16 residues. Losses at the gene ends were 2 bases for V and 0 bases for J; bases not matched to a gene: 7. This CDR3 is CASSLIGGGPSYEQYF. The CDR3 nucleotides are TGTGCCAGCAGTTTAATTGGGGGAGGGCCCTCCTACGAGCAGTACTTC.

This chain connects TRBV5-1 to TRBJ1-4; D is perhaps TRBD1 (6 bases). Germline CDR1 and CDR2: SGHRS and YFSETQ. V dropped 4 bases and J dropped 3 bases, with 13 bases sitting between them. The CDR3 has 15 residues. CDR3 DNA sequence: TGCGCCAGCAGCAGCGGGGGGCTAGCTAATGAAAAACTGTTTTTT. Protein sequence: CASSSGGLANEKLFF.

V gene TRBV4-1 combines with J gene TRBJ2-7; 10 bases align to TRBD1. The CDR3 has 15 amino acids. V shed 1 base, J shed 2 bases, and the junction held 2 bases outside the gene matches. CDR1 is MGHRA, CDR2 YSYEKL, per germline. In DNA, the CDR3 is TGCGCCAGCAGCCAAGTCGGACAGGGGGCCTACGAGCAGTACTTC. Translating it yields CASSQVGQGAYEQYF.

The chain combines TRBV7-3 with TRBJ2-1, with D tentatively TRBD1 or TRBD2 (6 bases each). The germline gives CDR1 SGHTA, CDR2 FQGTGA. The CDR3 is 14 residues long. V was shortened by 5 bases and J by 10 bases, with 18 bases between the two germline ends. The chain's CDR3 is CASSRIPGAGEQFF. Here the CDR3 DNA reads TGTGCCAGCAGCCGAATTCCGGGGGCCGGGGAGCAGTTCTTC.

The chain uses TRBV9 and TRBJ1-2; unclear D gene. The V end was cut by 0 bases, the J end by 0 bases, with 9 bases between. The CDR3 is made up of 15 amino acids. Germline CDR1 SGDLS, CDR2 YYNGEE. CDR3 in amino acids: CASSVDVGTNYGYTF. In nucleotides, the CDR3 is TGTGCCAGCAGCGTAGATGTGGGAACTAACTATGGCTACACCTTC. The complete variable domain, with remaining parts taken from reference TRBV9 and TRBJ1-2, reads DSGVTQTPKHLITATGQRVTLRCSPRSGDLSVYWYQQSLDQGLQFLIQYYNGEERAKGNILERFSAQQFPDLHSELNLSSLELGDSALYFCASSVDVGTNYGYTFGSGTRLTVV.

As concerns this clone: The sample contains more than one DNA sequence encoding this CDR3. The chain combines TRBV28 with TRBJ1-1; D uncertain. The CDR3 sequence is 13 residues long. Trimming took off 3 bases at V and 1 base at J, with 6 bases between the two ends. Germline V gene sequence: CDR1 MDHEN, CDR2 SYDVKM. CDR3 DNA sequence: TGTGCCAGCAGTTTTCGCAGGAACACTGAAGCTTTCTTT. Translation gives CASSFRRNTEAFF.

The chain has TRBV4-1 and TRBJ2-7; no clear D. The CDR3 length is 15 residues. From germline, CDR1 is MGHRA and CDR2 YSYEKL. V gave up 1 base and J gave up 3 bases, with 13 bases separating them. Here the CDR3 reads CASSQVDGLLYEQYF. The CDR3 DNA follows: TGCGCCAGCAGCCAAGTAGACGGGCTACTCTACGAGCAGTACTTC.

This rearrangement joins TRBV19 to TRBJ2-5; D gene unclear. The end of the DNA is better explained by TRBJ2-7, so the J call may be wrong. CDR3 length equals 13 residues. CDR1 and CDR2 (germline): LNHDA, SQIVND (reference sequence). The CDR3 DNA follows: TGTGCCAGTAGTATAGGTCAGAATTACGAGCAGTACTTC. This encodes CASSIGQNYEQYF.

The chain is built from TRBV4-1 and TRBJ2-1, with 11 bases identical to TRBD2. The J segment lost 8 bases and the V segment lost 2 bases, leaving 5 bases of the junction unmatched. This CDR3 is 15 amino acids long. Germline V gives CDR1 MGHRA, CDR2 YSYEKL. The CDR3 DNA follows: TGCGCCAGCAGCCAAAGACTAGCGGGAAGTCATGAGCAGTTCTTC. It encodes CASSQRLAGSHEQFF.

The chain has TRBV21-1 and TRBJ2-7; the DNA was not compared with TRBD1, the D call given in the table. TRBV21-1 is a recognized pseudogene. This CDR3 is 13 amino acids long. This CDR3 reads CASSKEQPYEQYF. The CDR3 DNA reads TGTGCCAGCAGCAAAGAACAGCCCTACGAGCAGTACTTC.

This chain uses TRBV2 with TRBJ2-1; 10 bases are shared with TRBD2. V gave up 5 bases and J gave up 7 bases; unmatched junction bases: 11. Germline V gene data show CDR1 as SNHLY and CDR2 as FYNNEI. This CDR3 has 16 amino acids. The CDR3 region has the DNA TGTGCCAGCAGTCCCCTGCCTAGCGGGGGAGGTAATGAGCAGTTCTTC. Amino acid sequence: CASSPLPSGGGNEQFF.

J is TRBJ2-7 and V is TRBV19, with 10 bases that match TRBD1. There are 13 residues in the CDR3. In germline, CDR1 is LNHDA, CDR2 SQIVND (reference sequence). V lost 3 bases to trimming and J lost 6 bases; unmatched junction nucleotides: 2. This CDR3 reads CASSIGTGAEQYF. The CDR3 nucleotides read TGTGCCAGTAGTATTGGGACAGGGGCCGAGCAGTACTTC.

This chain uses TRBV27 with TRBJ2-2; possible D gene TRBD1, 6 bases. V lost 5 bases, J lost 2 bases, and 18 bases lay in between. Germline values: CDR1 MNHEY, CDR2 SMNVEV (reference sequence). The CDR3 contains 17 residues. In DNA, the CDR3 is TGTGCCAGCAGTCCCCAGGTTAGAGGGGGTAACACCGGGGAGCTGTTTTTT. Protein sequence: CASSPQVRGGNTGELFF.

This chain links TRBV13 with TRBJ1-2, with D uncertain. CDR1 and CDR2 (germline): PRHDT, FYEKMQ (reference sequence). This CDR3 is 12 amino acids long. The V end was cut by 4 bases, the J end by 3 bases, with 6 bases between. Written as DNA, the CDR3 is TGTGCCAGCAGCTACTCGGACTATGGCTACACCTTC. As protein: CASSYSDYGYTF. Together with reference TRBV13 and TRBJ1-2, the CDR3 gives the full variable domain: AAGVIQSPRHLIKEKRETATLKCYPIPRHDTVYWYQQGPGQDPQFLISFYEKMQSDKGSIPDRFSAQQFSDYHSELNMSSLELGDSALYFCASSYSDYGYTFGSGTRLTVV.

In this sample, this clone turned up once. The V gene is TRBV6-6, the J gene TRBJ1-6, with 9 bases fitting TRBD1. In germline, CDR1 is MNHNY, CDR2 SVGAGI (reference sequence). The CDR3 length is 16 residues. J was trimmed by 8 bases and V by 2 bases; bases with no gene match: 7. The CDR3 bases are TGTGCCAGCAGTTACCTCGGACAGGGGTTTGATTCACCCCTCCACTTT. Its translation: CASSYLGQGFDSPLHF.

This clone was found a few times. CDR3 DNA: TGTGCCAGCAGCGGTGACGGGAACGGGGAGCAGTACTTC. Translation: CASSGDGNGEQYF. V and J are TRBV9 and TRBJ2-7, with a weak D call TRBD2 (5 bases). The CDR3 is made up of 13 amino acids. Germline-derived CDR1 and CDR2 are SGDLS and YYNGEE. The ends were cut back, 3 bases at V and 7 bases at J, with 14 bases in the middle. Complete variable domain (other parts from reference TRBV9 and TRBJ2-7): DSGVTQTPKHLITATGQRVTLRCSPRSGDLSVYWYQQSLDQGLQFLIQYYNGEERAKGNILERFSAQQFPDLHSELNLSSLELGDSALYFCASSGDGNGEQYFGPGTRLTVT.